This T cell receptor beta chain was captured in a study of blood T cell repertoires in COVID-19. As for the study in general: Collection of acute and convalescent COVID-19 samples took place in the United States, Italy and Spain. Sources were T cells, B-cell-depleted T cells, or PBMCs; the material itself was cDNA or gDNA.

From germline, CDR1 is MDHEN and CDR2 SYDVKM. Trimming shortened V by 5 bases and J by 3 bases, and 7 bases separated the two germline ends. The CDR3 is 12 residues long. Original processing methods: Researchers report that nucleated cell counts were estimated from reference gene primer amplification. Assay: immunoSEQ multiplex PCR; the TCRdb copy retains only in-frame clones and omits some. V, J and clone size derive from that table, while D and trimming were established from the DNA sequence. In the table there are 200,000 to 250,000 clones, 82% of which are singletons. The sequence came from a woman aged 80 or older with acute or convalescent COVID-19. Specimen: peripheral blood. The rearrangement links TRBV28 to TRBJ1-2; no reliable D call. CDR3 amino acids: CASSLEDYGYTF. CDR3 nucleotides: TGTGCCAGCAGTCTAGAAGACTATGGCTACACCTTC.